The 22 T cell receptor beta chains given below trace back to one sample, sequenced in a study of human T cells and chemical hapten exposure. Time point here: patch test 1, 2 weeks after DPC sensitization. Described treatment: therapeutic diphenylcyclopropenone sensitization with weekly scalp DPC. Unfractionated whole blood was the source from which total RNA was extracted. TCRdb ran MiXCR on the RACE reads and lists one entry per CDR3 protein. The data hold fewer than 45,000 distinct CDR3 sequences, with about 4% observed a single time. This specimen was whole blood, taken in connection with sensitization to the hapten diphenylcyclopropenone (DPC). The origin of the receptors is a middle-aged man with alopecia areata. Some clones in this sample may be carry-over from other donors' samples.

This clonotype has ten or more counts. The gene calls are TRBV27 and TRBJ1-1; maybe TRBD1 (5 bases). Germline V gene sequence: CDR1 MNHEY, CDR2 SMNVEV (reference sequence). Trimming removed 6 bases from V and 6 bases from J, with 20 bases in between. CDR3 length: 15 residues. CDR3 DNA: TGTGCCAGCAGCTGGGACTCATCGGCGGGAGCTGAAGCTTTCTTT. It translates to CASSWDSSAGAEAFF.

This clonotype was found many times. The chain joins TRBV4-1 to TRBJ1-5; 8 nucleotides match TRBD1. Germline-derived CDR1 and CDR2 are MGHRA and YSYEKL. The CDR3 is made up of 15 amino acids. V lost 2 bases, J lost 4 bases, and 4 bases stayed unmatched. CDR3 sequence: CASSQPDRGNQPQHF. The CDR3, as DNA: TGCGCCAGCAGCCAACCCGACAGGGGAAATCAGCCCCAGCATTTT.

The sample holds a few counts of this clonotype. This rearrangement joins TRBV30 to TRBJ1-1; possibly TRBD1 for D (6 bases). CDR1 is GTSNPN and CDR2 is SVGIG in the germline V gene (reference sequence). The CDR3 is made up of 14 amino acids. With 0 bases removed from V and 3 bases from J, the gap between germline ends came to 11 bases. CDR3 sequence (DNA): TGTGCCTGGAGTGTACACAGGGAGTACACTGAAGCTTTCTTT. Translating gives CAWSVHREYTEAFF.

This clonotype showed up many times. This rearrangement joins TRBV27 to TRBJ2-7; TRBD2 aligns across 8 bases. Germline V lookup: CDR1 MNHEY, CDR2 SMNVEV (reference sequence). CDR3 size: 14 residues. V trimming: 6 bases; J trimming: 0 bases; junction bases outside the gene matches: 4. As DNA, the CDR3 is TGTGCCAGCAGCAAGGCGGGGGGCTCCTACGAGCAGTACTTC. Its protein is CASSKAGGSYEQYF.

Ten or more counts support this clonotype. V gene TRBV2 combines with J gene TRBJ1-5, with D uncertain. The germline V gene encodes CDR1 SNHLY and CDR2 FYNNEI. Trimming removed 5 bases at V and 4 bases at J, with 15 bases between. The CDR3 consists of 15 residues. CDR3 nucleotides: TGTGCCAGCAGTCGGACCGTCGGCCCTAATCAGCCCCAGCATTTT. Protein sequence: CASSRTVGPNQPQHF. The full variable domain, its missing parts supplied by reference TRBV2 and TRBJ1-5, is EPEVTQTPSHQVTQMGQEVILRCVPISNHLYFYWYRQILGQKVEFLVSFYNNEISEKSEIFDDQFSVERPDGSNFTLKIRSTKLEDSAMYFCASSRTVGPNQPQHFGDGTRLSIL.

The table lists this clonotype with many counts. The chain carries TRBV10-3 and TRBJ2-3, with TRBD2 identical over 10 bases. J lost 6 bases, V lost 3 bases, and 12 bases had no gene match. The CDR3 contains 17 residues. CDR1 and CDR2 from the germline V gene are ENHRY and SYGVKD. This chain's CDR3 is CAISEWGLAGVRDTQYF. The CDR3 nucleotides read TGTGCCATCAGTGAATGGGGTCTAGCGGGAGTTCGTGATACGCAGTATTTT.

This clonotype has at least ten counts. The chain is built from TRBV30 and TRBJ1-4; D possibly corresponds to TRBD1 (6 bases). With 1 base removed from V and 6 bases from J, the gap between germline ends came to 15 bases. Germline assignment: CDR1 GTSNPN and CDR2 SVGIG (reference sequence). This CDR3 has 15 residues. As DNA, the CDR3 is TGTGCCTGGAGTGGTGTACAGGGAATTCATGAAAAACTGTTTTTT. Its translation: CAWSGVQGIHEKLFF.

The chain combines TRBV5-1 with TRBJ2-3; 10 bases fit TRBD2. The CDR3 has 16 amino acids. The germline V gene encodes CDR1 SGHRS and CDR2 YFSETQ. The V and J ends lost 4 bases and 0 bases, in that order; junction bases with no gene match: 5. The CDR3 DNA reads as TGCGCCAGCAGCCAGATGACTAGCGGGAGCACAGATACGCAGTATTTT. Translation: CASSQMTSGSTDTQYF.

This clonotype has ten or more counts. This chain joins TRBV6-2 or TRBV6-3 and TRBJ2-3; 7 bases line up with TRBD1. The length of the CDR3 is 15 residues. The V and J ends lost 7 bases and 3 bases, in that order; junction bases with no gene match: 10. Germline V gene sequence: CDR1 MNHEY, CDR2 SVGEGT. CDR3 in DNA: TGTGCCAGCAATCTTAGGGGGCAAGGTACAGATACGCAGTATTTT. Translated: CASNLRGQGTDTQYF.

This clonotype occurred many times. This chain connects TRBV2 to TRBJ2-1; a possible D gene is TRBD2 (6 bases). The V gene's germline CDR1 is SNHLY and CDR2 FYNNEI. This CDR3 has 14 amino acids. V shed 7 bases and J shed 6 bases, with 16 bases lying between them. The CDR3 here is CASITRDFRNEQFF. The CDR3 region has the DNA TGTGCCAGCATTACCCGGGACTTCCGCAATGAGCAGTTCTTC.

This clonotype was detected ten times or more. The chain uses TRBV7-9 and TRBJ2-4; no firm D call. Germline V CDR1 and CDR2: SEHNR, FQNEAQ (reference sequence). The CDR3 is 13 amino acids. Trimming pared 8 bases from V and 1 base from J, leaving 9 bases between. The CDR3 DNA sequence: TGTGCCAGCGTACCCGGGGCCAAAAACATTCAGTACTTC. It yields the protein CASVPGAKNIQYF.

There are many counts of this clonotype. CDR3 in amino acids: CSARLDRDYGYTF. The DNA of the CDR3 is TGCAGTGCTAGGCTGGACAGGGACTATGGCTACACCTTC. The chain employs TRBV20-1 and TRBJ1-2, with 8 positions matching TRBD1. CDR1 is DFQATT, CDR2 SNEGSKA, per germline (reference sequence). The J segment lost 3 bases and the V segment lost 3 bases, leaving 3 bases of the junction unmatched. The CDR3 covers 13 residues.

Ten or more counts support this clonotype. The CDR3 nucleotides read TGTGCCAGCAGCTTGGGCCTAGCGGGATTCTATAAAAAGAATGAGCAGTTCTTC. Its translation is CASSLGLAGFYKKNEQFF. This chain uses TRBV5-5 with TRBJ2-1, with 9 bases aligning to TRBD2. The CDR3 extends over 18 amino acids. V lost 0 bases and J lost 7; bases outside the gene matches: 14. Germline-derived CDR1 and CDR2 are SGHKS and YYEKEE (reference sequence). Full variable domain (outside the CDR3, taken from reference TRBV5-5 and TRBJ2-1): DAGVTQSPTHLIKTRGQQVTLRCSPISGHKSVSWYQQVLGQGPQFIFQYYEKEERGRGNFPDRFSARQFPNYSSELNVNALLLGDSALYLCASSLGLAGFYKKNEQFFGPGTRLTVL.

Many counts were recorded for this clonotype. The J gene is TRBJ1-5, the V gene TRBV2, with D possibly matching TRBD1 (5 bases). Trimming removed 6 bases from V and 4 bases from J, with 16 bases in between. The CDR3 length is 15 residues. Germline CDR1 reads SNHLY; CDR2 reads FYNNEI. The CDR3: CASSRAGDRNQPQHF. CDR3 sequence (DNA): TGTGCCAGCAGCAGAGCGGGGGATAGGAATCAGCCCCAGCATTTT.

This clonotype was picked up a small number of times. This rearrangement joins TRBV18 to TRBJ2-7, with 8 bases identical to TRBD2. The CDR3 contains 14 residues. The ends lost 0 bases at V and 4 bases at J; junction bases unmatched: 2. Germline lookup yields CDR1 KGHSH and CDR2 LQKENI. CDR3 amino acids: CASSPPGLEYEQYF. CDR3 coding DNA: TGTGCCAGCTCACCACCGGGACTAGAATACGAGCAGTACTTC.

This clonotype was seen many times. The CDR3 nucleotides read TGTGCCAGCAGACCCCAGGGTAGCACTGAAGCTTTCTTT. Its translation is CASRPQGSTEAFF. The V call is TRBV27, the J call TRBJ1-1, with a tentative D call TRBD1 (5 bases). V shed 6 bases and J shed 4 bases, with 12 bases lying between them. Germline-derived CDR1 and CDR2 are MNHEY and SMNVEV (reference sequence). This CDR3 has 13 residues.

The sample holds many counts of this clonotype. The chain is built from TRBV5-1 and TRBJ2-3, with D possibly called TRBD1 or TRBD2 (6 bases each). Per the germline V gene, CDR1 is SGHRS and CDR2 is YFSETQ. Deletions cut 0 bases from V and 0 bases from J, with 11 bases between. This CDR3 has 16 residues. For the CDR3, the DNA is TGCGCCAGCAGCTTGGACGGGGGCAGGAGCACAGATACGCAGTATTTT. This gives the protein CASSLDGGRSTDTQYF. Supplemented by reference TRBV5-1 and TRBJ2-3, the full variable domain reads KAGVTQTPRYLIKTRGQQVTLSCSPISGHRSVSWYQQTPGQGLQFLFEYFSETQRNKGNFPGRFSGRQFSNSRSEMNVSTLELGDSALYLCASSLDGGRSTDTQYFGPGTRLTVL.

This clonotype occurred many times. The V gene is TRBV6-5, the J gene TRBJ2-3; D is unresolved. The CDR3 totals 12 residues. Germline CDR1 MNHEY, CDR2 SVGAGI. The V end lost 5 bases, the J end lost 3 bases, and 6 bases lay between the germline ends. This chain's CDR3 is CASSDNTDTQYF. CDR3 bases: TGTGCCAGCAGTGATAATACAGATACGCAGTATTTT.

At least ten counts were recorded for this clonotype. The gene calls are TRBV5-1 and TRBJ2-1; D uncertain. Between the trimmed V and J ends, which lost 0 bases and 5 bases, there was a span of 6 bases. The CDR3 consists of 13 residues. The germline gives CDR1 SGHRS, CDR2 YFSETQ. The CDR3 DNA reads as TGCGCCAGCAGCTTGGAGGGCCACAATGAGCAGTTCTTC. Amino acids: CASSLEGHNEQFF.

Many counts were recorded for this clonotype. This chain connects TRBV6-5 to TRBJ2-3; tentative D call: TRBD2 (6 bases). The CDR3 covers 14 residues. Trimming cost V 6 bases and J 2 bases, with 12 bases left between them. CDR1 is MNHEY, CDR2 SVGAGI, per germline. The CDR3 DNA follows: TGTGCCAGCAGGCCGGGACTTGACACAGATACGCAGTATTTT. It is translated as CASRPGLDTDTQYF.

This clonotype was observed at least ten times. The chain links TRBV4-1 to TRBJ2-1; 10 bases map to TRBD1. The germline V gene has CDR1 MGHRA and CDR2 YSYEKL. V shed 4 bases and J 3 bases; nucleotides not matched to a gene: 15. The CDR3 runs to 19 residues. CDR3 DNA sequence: TGCGCCAGCAGCCGCGGCCCACCTGAGGACAGGGGGTTCTACAATGAGCAGTTCTTC. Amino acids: CASSRGPPEDRGFYNEQFF.

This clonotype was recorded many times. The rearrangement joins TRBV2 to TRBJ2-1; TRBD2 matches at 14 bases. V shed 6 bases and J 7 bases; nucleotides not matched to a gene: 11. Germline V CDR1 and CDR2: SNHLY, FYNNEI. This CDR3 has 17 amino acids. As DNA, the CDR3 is TGTGCCAGCAGAGACCAGACTAGCGGGAGGGCAATAAATGAGCAGTTCTTC. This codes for CASRDQTSGRAINEQFF.